Listed below are T cell receptor beta chains from one sample, sequenced in a study of CD8+ T cells in alopecia areata. Method: immunoSEQ multiplex PCR; TCRdb's copy keeps in-frame clones and lacks some. The sample carries over 200,000 clones, over 60% recorded once. Here the sequenced sample was CD4+ T cells sorted from blood, taken at week 4, from a patient treated with tofacitinib. The receptors originated from a human donor with alopecia areata. CDR3s include the opening cysteine and the closing phenylalanine or tryptophan. D genes are given only for firm matches. The listing skips clone size in some rows; elsewhere it reads once, few, many or a size class.

-	TRBV25-1	TRBJ1-5	-	TGTGCCAGCAGTGAAAGGGCTTGGGCGTTGGATCAGCCCCAGCATTTT	CASSERAWALDQPQHF
-	TRBV29-1	TRBJ1-1	-	TGCAGCGTTGAAAGAGGACAGTCGAACACTGAAGCTTTCTTT	CSVERGQSNTEAFF
few	TRBV4-1	TRBJ1-5	-	TGCGCCAGCAGCCAAGATGCGTCGAGGGCCCGCTTTTTTCAGCCCCAGCATTTT	CASSQDASRARFFQPQHF
-	TRBV30	TRBJ1-4	TRBD1	TGTGCCTGGAGGGGACGGGACAGGGGACGGGATGAAAAACTGTTTTTT	CAWRGRDRGRDEKLFF
-	TRBV6-1	TRBJ2-5	TRBD2	TGTGCCAGCAGCAGATGGGGGGGAGAGACCCAGTACTTC	CASSRWGGETQYF
-	TRBV6-5	TRBJ2-7	TRBD2	TGTGCCAGCAGTTACTCGAGGGGAGGGTACGAGCAGTACTTC	CASSYSRGGYEQYF
-	TRBV7-9	TRBJ2-3	-	TGTGCCAGCAGCTCAGTGGGGGGTGTCACAGATACGCAGTATTTT	CASSSVGGVTDTQYF
-	TRBV5-4	TRBJ2-7	-	TGTGCCAGCAGCTTGGCGGGGGGCCCCGGATACGAGCAGTACTTC	CASSLAGGPGYEQYF
few	TRBV29-1	TRBJ2-1	-	TGCAGCGTTCAGGACCAGGGGAGTGAGCAGTTCTTC	CSVQDQGSEQFF
-	TRBV7-2	TRBJ2-6	TRBD2	TGTGCCAGCAGCTTGCGGGGGTCAAGCTCTGGGGCCAACGTCCTGACTTTC	CASSLRGSSSGANVLTF
-	TRBV5-1	TRBJ2-1	-	TGCGCCAGCAGCGCAAGGGACTCCCCTTTCTACAATGAGCAGTTCTTC	CASSARDSPFYNEQFF
many	TRBV19	TRBJ1-2	-	TGTGCCAGTAGTCAAACGGGCAGCAGCTATGGCTACACCTTC	CASSQTGSSYGYTF
-	TRBV4-3	TRBJ2-1	TRBD2	TGCGCCAGCAGCCAAGGACTAGCGGGGACCTCCTACAATGAGCAGTTCTTC	CASSQGLAGTSYNEQFF
once	TRBV5-1	TRBJ2-1	TRBD2	TGCGCCACCGGGAGGGAGTACAATGAGCAGTTCTTC	CATGREYNEQFF
few	TRBV15	TRBJ1-6	-	TGTGCCACCAGCGTGGACCAGATGTATAATTCACCCCTCCACTTT	CATSVDQMYNSPLHF
few	TRBV29-1	TRBJ1-2	TRBD1	TGCAGCGTCCACATACCTGGGACAGGAAACTATGGCTACACCTTC	CSVHIPGTGNYGYTF
few	TRBV29-1	TRBJ1-3	-	TGCAGCGTTGCTATAGGGACCGATGGAAACACCATATATTTT	CSVAIGTDGNTIYF
few	TRBV9	TRBJ2-3	-	TGTGCCAGCAGCGTAGGAGCAGGCGCCCGTACCACAGATACGCAGTATTTT	CASSVGAGARTTDTQYF
-	TRBV7-2	TRBJ1-1	-	TGTGCCAGCAGCTTAGGGATGAGCAGGGCTGCTGAAGCTTTCTTT	CASSLGMSRAAEAFF
-	TRBV2	TRBJ2-3	-	TGTGCCAGCAGTCAAACAGATACGCAGTATTTT	CASSQTDTQYF
-	TRBV30	TRBJ1-2	-	TGTGCCTGGAGTGTAAACTATGGCTACACCTTC	CAWSVNYGYTF
once	TRBV6-6	TRBJ1-2	TRBD1	TGTGCCAGCAGTTACTCCCAGGGGGTGGAGGGCTACACCTTC	CASSYSQGVEGYTF
-	TRBV7-2	TRBJ1-5	-	TGTGCCAGCAGCTTAGCCACTAGCAATCAGCCCCAGCATTTT	CASSLATSNQPQHF
-	TRBV5-1	TRBJ2-4	-	TGCGCCAGCAGCCCGCAGGGTGGCAAAAACATTCAGTACTTC	CASSPQGGKNIQYF
-	TRBV7-8	TRBJ1-1	TRBD1	TGTGCCAGCAGCTTACGTCGACTTTTTAGGACAGGGGATACGAAGGACACTGAAGCTTTCTTT	CASSLRRLFRTGDTKDTEAFF
-	TRBV7-2	TRBJ2-1	TRBD2	TGTGCCAGCCATTTCAGCGGGGGCCCCAATGAGCAGTTCTTC	CASHFSGGPNEQFF
-	TRBV29-1	TRBJ2-3	TRBD1	TGCAGCGTTGGACAGGGTACGAGAACAGATACGCAGTATTTT	CSVGQGTRTDTQYF
-	TRBV13	TRBJ1-3	-	TGTGCCAGCAGCTTAGGGGCAGCCTCTGGAAACACCATATATTTT	CASSLGAASGNTIYF
-	TRBV5-5	TRBJ1-5	TRBD1	TGTGCCAGCAGCACAGGGGGCGCGGGCAATCAGCCCCAGCATTTT	CASSTGGAGNQPQHF
-	TRBV2	TRBJ1-1	TRBD1	TGTGCCAGCATTACGGGACAGCTGAACACTGAAGCTTTCTTT	CASITGQLNTEAFF
-	TRBV4-1	TRBJ2-5	-	TGCGCCAGCAGCCAACTGGCCATACAAGAGACCCAGTACTTC	CASSQLAIQETQYF
-	TRBV18	TRBJ2-3	-	TGTGCCAGCTCCGGACCTTTAGATACGCAGTATTTT	CASSGPLDTQYF
few	TRBV23-1	TRBJ2-6	-	TGCGCCAGCGGGCTTGGGAACTCTCGGTCTGGGGCCAACGTCCTGACTTTC	CASGLGNSRSGANVLTF
few	TRBV6-6	TRBJ2-1	-	TGTGCCACGTGGGGGTGGCAAGGGGAGCAGTTCTTC	CATWGWQGEQFF
-	TRBV7-9	TRBJ2-7	-	TGTGCCAGCAGCTTCGAGGGGGGTCCCTACGAGCAGTACTTC	CASSFEGGPYEQYF
-	TRBV2	TRBJ2-6	TRBD1	TGTGCCACGATAGGGGGCGCATCCGGGGCCAACGTCCTGACTTTC	CATIGGASGANVLTF
few	TRBV19	TRBJ2-3	-	TGTGCCAGTAGTGAGGGGGTAGCGGGCACAGATACGCAGTATTTT	CASSEGVAGTDTQYF
-	TRBV5-1	TRBJ2-1	-	TGCGCCAGCAGCTCCGACCGGCCCCCCTACAATGAGCAGTTCTTC	CASSSDRPPYNEQFF
-	TRBV9	TRBJ2-7	TRBD2	TGTGCCAGCAGCGCCAGCGGGGGGGCCGTTAACGAGCAGTACTTC	CASSASGGAVNEQYF
once	TRBV15	TRBJ2-1	TRBD2	TGTGCCACCAGCGATAGCGGGGGGCCCCGATGGGTTTACAATGAGCAGTTCTTC	CATSDSGGPRWVYNEQFF
-	TRBV5-6	TRBJ2-5	TRBD1	TGTGCCAGCAGCCCGACAGGGGGGACCAAAGAGACCCAGTACTTC	CASSPTGGTKETQYF
-	TRBV25-1	TRBJ1-2	TRBD1	TGTGCCAGCAGTGCTAGACAGGGGGCTTACAATCACTATGGCTACACCTTC	CASSARQGAYNHYGYTF
-	TRBV11-2	TRBJ2-4	TRBD2	TGTGCCAGCAGCGAAATAGCGGGGGGAAACATTCAGTACTTC	CASSEIAGGNIQYF
-	TRBV30	TRBJ1-2	-	TGTGCCTGGAGTGTTGGTGGAGGAGGCTACACCTTC	CAWSVGGGGYTF
-	TRBV14	TRBJ1-2	-	TGTGCCAGCAGCCAAGATCGGGCGGGAGGCTACACCTTC	CASSQDRAGGYTF
-	TRBV2	TRBJ2-2	-	TGTGCCAGCAGTTCGACATCCGGGGAGCTGTTTTTT	CASSSTSGELFF
-	TRBV7-2	TRBJ1-2	-	TGTGCCAGCAGCCAGATCTCTGAGAACTATGGCTACACCTTC	CASSQISENYGYTF